The present TCR beta chain was sequenced within a study of blood T cell repertoires in COVID-19. The overall study: Spain, Italy and the United States supplied samples that represented acute and convalescent COVID-19. T cells, B-cell-depleted T cells, or PBMCs supplied cDNA or gDNA.

The repertoire was sequenced with immunoSEQ multiplex PCR; TCRdb's copy has only in-frame clones and lacks some. The sample yields over 250,000 clones, 88% seen once. Categorization into cohorts depended on clinical history that participants reported. Cohort 3 donors counted as recovered after two negative PCRs, clearance, or resolved symptoms. The CDR3 extends over 14 amino acids. CDR1 LGHNA and CDR2 YSLEER come from the germline V gene. Trimming took 3 bases from V and 10 from J, leaving 16 bases between them. Sequencing input: PBMCs or T cells enriched from blood (not recorded which). The TCR originated in a woman aged 50 to 60 who had recovered from COVID-19. J is TRBJ2-1 and V is TRBV4-3; D is ambiguous. Written as DNA, the CDR3 is TGCGCCAGCAGCCACCGGGTGCCCGGATCGGAGCAGTTCTTC. Protein sequence: CASSHRVPGSEQFF.